Listed below are T cell receptor beta chains from one sample, sequenced in a study of control samples from healthy donors and cancer patients. This table comes from immunoSEQ multiplex PCR, and its TCRdb copy is limited to in-frame clones, with some not included. This table has hundreds of thousands of clones, over 75% appearing once. Sequenced input: PBMCs. These receptors were collected from a woman aged 55-75 years with lung cancer. CDR3s include the opening cysteine and the closing phenylalanine or tryptophan. D genes are given only for firm matches. Only part of the rows carry a size: once, few, many, or a class if the clone is expanded.

j_gene: TRBJ2-1
v_gene: TRBV28
abundance: .
d_gene: TRBD2
CDR3aa: CASSRLAEDNEQFF
CDR3nt: TGTGCCAGCAGTCGACTAGCGGAAGACAATGAGCAGTTCTTC

j_gene: TRBJ1-1
v_gene: TRBV18
abundance: once
d_gene: TRBD1
CDR3aa: CASSPTGGGGVNTEAFF
CDR3nt: TGTGCCAGCTCACCAACAGGGGGCGGAGGAGTGAACACTGAAGCTTTCTTT

j_gene: TRBJ2-7
v_gene: TRBV10-3
abundance: .
d_gene: .
CDR3aa: CAISDLKMGAYEQYF
CDR3nt: TGTGCCATCAGTGATCTCAAAATGGGGGCCTACGAGCAGTACTTC

j_gene: TRBJ2-7
v_gene: TRBV7-7
abundance: .
d_gene: .
CDR3aa: CASSLRRGAYEQYF
CDR3nt: TGTGCCAGCAGCTTAAGGCGGGGAGCCTACGAGCAGTACTTC

j_gene: TRBJ2-1
v_gene: TRBV7-6
abundance: few
d_gene: .
CDR3aa: CASSLFGQGGNEQFF
CDR3nt: TGTGCCAGCAGCTTATTCGGGCAAGGGGGGAATGAGCAGTTCTTC

j_gene: TRBJ2-2
v_gene: TRBV29-1
abundance: few
d_gene: .
CDR3aa: CSVSTLGTGELFF
CDR3nt: TGCAGCGTTTCCACCTTGGGGACCGGGGAGCTGTTTTTT

j_gene: TRBJ2-7
v_gene: TRBV6-5
abundance: .
d_gene: .
CDR3aa: CASSYSWDPFYEQYF
CDR3nt: TGTGCCAGCAGTTACTCATGGGACCCTTTCTACGAGCAGTACTTC

j_gene: TRBJ1-1
v_gene: TRBV9
abundance: .
d_gene: .
CDR3aa: CASSVSDRNTEAFF
CDR3nt: TGTGCCAGCAGCGTATCGGATCGGAACACTGAAGCTTTCTTT

j_gene: TRBJ1-2
v_gene: TRBV28
abundance: once
d_gene: TRBD1
CDR3aa: CASSPGQGTGYTF
CDR3nt: TGTGCCAGCAGTCCTGGACAGGGGACGGGCTACACCTTC

j_gene: TRBJ1-2
v_gene: TRBV24-1
abundance: .
d_gene: TRBD1
CDR3aa: CATSDSRTGGTYGYTF
CDR3nt: TGTGCCACCAGTGATTCCCGGACAGGGGGCACCTATGGCTACACCTTC

j_gene: TRBJ1-1
v_gene: TRBV2
abundance: .
d_gene: TRBD1
CDR3aa: CAGTGVNTEAFF
CDR3nt: TGTGCCGGGACAGGGGTTAACACTGAAGCTTTCTTT

j_gene: TRBJ2-1
v_gene: TRBV3-1/TRBV3-2
abundance: .
d_gene: TRBD2
CDR3aa: CASSRLAGGPFNEQFF
CDR3nt: TGTGCCAGCAGTAGACTAGCGGGGGGGCCTTTCAATGAGCAGTTCTTC

j_gene: TRBJ2-3
v_gene: TRBV5-1
abundance: .
d_gene: .
CDR3aa: CASSLNGGSTDTQYF
CDR3nt: TGCGCCAGCAGCTTGAATGGGGGAAGCACAGATACGCAGTATTTT

j_gene: TRBJ1-2
v_gene: TRBV6-5
abundance: .
d_gene: TRBD1
CDR3aa: CASTDRERGYTF
CDR3nt: TGTGCCAGCACCGACAGGGAGCGGGGCTACACCTTC

j_gene: TRBJ2-5
v_gene: TRBV5-1
abundance: .
d_gene: .
CDR3aa: CASSLPGEETQYF
CDR3nt: TGCGCCAGCAGCTTGCCGGGAGAGGAGACCCAGTACTTC

j_gene: TRBJ1-1
v_gene: TRBV6-1
abundance: once
d_gene: .
CDR3aa: CASSEDGPKAFF
CDR3nt: TGTGCCAGCAGTGAAGACGGGCCGAAAGCTTTCTTT

j_gene: TRBJ1-5
v_gene: TRBV19
abundance: few
d_gene: .
CDR3aa: CASSIIDQPQHF
CDR3nt: TGTGCCAGTAGTATAATTGATCAGCCCCAGCATTTT

j_gene: TRBJ1-4
v_gene: TRBV2
abundance: .
d_gene: TRBD1
CDR3aa: CASDNRGELFF
CDR3nt: TGTGCCAGCGATAACAGGGGGGAACTGTTTTTT

j_gene: TRBJ2-5
v_gene: TRBV5-1
abundance: .
d_gene: .
CDR3aa: CASSPWTEETQYF
CDR3nt: TGCGCCAGCAGCCCCTGGACAGAAGAGACCCAGTACTTC

j_gene: TRBJ2-7
v_gene: TRBV2
abundance: .
d_gene: TRBD1
CDR3aa: CASSEEAGGFGEQYF
CDR3nt: TGTGCCAGCAGTGAAGAGGCAGGGGGCTTTGGCGAGCAGTACTTC